This record looks at one T cell receptor (beta chain) sequence and its context. Its antigen remains undetermined. No clone much larger than this one lies a single base away; base qualities are absent. The roughly 39 donors, aged about 6 to 95 years, were systemically healthy Caucasian individuals from Russia. Each donor gave 8.5 to 10 milliliters of peripheral blood, collected into EDTA-treated Vacutainer tubes. Ficoll-Paque density-gradient centrifugation was used to isolate PBMCs, with at least 6 million obtained per sample. Trizol reagent was used to extract total RNA from PBMCs, with at least 5.5 micrograms per sample. For every donor, an aliquot of PBMCs went through flow cytometry to measure the percentages of naive CD45RAhigh/CD27high T cells. The method was 5' RACE. A second PCR of about 6 to 11 cycles was run with a J-beta primer mix and a sample-barcoded 5' primer. A unique molecular identifier was introduced onto each TCR beta cDNA molecule by a template-switch 5' adaptor carrying 12 random nucleotides. Each sample yielded at least 3 million CDR3-containing paired-end reads. The Mint cDNA synthesis kit, primed by a TRBC-specific oligonucleotide, was used to synthesize first-strand cDNA from all RNA. Following uracil-DNA glycosylase treatment, all cDNA underwent a first 18-cycle PCR with the universal primers M1SS and BC2_uni_R. In the original analysis: Normalization of each sample was performed by random selection of 1 million high-quality reads, each carrying a distinct molecular identifier. Reads with shared molecular identifiers were discarded instead of being binned into consensus sequences. MiTCR, set to a Q25 quality threshold and the strictest error-elimination algorithm, was used for CDR3 identification, clonotype clustering and error correction. A nonparametric unseen species model with Euler transformation was used to estimate a lower bound on total TCR beta diversity. TCRdb ran its own pipeline on the public reads, namely fastp trimming at Q25 and MiXCR clone calling, and kept in-frame beta chains. Rows are combined by CDR3 protein, so each entry shows the most common genes and DNA. The authors' filters were not applied to this entry. The sample table holds fewer than 2,000,000 distinct CDR3 sequences, of which roughly 43% were seen once. Under 30% of the sample belongs to the ten largest clones.

This sample stems from a study of blood T cells in healthy people across ages (dated by TCRdb to between 2014 and 2017). About the study as a whole: In model experiments, template switching captured about one uniquely barcoded TCR beta cDNA molecule for every two T cells. The study measured age-related changes in TCR beta repertoire diversity using deep sequencing normalized with unique cDNA molecular identifiers. The donors were split into four age groups: young (average about 15 years), middle-aged (roughly 40), aged (approximately 60) and long-lived (roughly 77). To avoid experimental bias, donors of different ages were randomly spread across the sequencing lanes. For two donors (one aged 18 to 30 and one aged 80 or older), the study analyzed two additional independent replicas of 1 million unique cDNA reads from the same blood draw.

Overall study results and their limits: Observed TCR beta diversity correlated strongly with the percentage of naive T cells measured by flow cytometry. Estimates of total diversity from one million sequenced T cells were regarded as lower bounds and underestimates. Compared with the aged group, the long-lived group had more naive CD4+ T cells, fewer expanded clones and increased TCR diversity, a pattern suggesting age selection. Donor CMV infection status was unknown, potentially confounding age-related changes in expanded clonotypes. Since profiling was done on bulk unsorted PBMCs, naive and antigen-experienced compartments could not be conclusively compared. Observed TCR beta diversity per million T cells fell roughly linearly with age, and a significant reduction was already apparent by age approximately 41.

CDR1 and CDR2, per the germline V gene (reference sequence), are DFQATT and SNEGSKA. Its CDR3 holds 12 amino acids, cysteine through phenylalanine. CDR3 DNA is the only sequence kept; it has 36 bases, read in frame from the first base. V trim: 4 bases; J trim: 4 bases; unmatched bases: 1. The chain couples TRBV20-1 to TRBJ1-2, with TRBD1 identical over 9 junction bases. The sample comprised blood. The receptor was derived from a human donor in good health. Here the CDR3 is given as CSATDRGYGYTF. The DNA reads TGCAGTGCTACGGACAGGGGCTATGGCTACACCTTC.